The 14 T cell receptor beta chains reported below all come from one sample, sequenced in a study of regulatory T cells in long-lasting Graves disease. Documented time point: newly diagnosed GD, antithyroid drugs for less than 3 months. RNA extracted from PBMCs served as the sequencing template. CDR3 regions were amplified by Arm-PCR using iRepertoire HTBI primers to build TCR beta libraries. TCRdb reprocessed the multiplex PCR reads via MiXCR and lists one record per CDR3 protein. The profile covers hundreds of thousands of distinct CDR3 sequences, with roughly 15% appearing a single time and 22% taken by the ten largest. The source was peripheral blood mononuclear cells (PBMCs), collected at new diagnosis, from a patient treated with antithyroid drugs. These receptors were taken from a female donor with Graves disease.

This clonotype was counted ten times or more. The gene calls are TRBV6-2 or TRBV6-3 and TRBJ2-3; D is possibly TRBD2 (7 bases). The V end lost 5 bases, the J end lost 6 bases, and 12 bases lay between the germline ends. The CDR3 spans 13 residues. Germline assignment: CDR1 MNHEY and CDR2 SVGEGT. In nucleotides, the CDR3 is TGTGCCAGCAGTGAACGGGGGGCGGATACGCAGTATTTT. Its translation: CASSERGADTQYF.

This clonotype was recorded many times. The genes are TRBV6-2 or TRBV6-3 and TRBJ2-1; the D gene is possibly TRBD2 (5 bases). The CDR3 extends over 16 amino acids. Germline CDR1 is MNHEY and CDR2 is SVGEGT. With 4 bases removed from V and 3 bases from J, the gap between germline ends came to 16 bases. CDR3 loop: CASSSPVERSYNEQFF. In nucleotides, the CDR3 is TGTGCCAGCAGTTCCCCCGTCGAGCGGAGCTACAATGAGCAGTTCTTC.

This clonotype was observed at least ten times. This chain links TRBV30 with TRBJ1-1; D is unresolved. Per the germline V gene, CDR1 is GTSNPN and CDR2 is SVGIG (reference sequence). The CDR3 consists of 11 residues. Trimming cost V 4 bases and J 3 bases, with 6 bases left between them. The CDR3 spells CAWTGYTEAFF. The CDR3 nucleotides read TGTGCCTGGACCGGATACACTGAAGCTTTCTTT.

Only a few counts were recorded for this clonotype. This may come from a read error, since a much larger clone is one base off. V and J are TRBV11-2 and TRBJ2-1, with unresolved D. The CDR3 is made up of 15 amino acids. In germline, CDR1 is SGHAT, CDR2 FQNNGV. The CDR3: CASSLEGLPGDERFF. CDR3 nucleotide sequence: TGTGCCAGCAGCTTAGAGGGCCTCCCTGGCGATGAGCGGTTCTTC.

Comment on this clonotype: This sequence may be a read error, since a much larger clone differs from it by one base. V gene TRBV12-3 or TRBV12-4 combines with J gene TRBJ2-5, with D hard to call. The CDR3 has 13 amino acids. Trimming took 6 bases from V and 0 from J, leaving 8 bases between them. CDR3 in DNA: TGTGCCAGCAGCCCCCTGAACCAAGAGACCCAGTACTTC. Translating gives CASSPLNQETQYF.

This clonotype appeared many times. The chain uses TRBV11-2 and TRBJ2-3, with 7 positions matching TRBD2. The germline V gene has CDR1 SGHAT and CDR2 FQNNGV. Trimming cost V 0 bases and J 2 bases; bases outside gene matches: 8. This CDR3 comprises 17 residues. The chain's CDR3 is CASSLEGDYRSTDTQYF. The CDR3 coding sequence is TGTGCCAGCAGCTTAGAGGGGGACTACCGCTCCACAGATACGCAGTATTTT. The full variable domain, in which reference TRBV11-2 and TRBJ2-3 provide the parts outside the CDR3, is EAGVAQSPRYKIIEKRQSVAFWCNPISGHATLYWYQQILGQGPKLLIQFQNNGVVDDSQLPKDRFSAERLKGVDSTLKIQPAKLEDSAVYLCASSLEGDYRSTDTQYFGPGTRLTVL.

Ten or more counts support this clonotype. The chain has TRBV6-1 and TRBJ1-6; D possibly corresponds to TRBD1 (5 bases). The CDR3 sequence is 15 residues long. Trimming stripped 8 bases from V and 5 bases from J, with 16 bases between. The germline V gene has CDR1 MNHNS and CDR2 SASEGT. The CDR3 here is CASQAQDRNNSPLHF. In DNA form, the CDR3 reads TGTGCCAGCCAAGCTCAAGACAGAAATAATTCACCCCTCCACTTT.

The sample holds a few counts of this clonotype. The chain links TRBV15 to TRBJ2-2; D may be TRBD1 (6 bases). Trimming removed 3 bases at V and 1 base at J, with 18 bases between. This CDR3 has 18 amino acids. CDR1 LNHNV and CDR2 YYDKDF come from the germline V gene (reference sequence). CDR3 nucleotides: TGTGCCACCAGCAGGGAACTCCGGGACACTCGGAACACCGGGGAGCTGTTTTTT. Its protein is CATSRELRDTRNTGELFF.

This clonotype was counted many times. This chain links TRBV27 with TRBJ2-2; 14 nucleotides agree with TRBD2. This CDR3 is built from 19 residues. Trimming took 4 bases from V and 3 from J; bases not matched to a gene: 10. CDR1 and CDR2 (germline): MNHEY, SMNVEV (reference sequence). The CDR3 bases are TGTGCCAGCAGTTCAGAGACTAGCGGGAGGGCTAGGTACACCGGGGAGCTGTTTTTT. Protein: CASSSETSGRARYTGELFF.

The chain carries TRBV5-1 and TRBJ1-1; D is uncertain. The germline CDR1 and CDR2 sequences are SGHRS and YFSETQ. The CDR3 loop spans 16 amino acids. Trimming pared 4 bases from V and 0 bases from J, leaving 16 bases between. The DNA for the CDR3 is TGCGCCAGCAGCCCACAAGCTTGGGAAATGAACACTGAAGCTTTCTTT. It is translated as CASSPQAWEMNTEAFF.

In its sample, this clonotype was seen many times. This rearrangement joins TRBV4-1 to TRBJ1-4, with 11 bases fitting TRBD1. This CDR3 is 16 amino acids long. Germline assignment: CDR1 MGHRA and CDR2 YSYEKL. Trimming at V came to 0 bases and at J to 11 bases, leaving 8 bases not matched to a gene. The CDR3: CASSQDSGTGGTKLFF. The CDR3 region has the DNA TGCGCCAGCAGCCAAGACTCCGGGACAGGGGGGACCAAACTGTTTTTT.

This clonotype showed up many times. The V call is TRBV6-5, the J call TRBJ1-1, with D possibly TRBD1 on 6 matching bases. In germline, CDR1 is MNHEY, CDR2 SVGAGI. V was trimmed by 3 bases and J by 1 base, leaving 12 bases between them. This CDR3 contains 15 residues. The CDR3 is CASSYRGRKNTEAFF. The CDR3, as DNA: TGTGCCAGCAGTTATCGGGGGCGCAAGAACACTGAAGCTTTCTTT.

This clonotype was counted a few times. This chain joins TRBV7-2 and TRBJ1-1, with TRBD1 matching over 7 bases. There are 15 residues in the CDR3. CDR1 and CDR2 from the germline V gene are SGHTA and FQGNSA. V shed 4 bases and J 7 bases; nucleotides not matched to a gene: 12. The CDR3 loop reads CASSSRGGGYGEAFF. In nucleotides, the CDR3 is TGTGCCAGCAGCTCCAGGGGGGGGGGGTACGGTGAAGCTTTCTTT.

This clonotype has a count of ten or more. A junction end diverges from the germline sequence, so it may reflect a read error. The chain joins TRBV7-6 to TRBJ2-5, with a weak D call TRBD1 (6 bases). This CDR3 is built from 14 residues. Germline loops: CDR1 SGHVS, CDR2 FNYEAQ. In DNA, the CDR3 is TGCGCCAGCAGCCCACGGACAGACCAAGAGACCCAGTACTTC. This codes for CASSPRTDQETQYF. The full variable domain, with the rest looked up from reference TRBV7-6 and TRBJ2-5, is GAGVSQSPRYKVTKRGQDVALRCDPISGHVSLYWYRQALGQGPEFLTYFNYEAQQDKSGLPNDRFSAERPEGSISTLTIQRTEQRDSAMYRCASSPRTDQETQYFGPGTRLLVL.